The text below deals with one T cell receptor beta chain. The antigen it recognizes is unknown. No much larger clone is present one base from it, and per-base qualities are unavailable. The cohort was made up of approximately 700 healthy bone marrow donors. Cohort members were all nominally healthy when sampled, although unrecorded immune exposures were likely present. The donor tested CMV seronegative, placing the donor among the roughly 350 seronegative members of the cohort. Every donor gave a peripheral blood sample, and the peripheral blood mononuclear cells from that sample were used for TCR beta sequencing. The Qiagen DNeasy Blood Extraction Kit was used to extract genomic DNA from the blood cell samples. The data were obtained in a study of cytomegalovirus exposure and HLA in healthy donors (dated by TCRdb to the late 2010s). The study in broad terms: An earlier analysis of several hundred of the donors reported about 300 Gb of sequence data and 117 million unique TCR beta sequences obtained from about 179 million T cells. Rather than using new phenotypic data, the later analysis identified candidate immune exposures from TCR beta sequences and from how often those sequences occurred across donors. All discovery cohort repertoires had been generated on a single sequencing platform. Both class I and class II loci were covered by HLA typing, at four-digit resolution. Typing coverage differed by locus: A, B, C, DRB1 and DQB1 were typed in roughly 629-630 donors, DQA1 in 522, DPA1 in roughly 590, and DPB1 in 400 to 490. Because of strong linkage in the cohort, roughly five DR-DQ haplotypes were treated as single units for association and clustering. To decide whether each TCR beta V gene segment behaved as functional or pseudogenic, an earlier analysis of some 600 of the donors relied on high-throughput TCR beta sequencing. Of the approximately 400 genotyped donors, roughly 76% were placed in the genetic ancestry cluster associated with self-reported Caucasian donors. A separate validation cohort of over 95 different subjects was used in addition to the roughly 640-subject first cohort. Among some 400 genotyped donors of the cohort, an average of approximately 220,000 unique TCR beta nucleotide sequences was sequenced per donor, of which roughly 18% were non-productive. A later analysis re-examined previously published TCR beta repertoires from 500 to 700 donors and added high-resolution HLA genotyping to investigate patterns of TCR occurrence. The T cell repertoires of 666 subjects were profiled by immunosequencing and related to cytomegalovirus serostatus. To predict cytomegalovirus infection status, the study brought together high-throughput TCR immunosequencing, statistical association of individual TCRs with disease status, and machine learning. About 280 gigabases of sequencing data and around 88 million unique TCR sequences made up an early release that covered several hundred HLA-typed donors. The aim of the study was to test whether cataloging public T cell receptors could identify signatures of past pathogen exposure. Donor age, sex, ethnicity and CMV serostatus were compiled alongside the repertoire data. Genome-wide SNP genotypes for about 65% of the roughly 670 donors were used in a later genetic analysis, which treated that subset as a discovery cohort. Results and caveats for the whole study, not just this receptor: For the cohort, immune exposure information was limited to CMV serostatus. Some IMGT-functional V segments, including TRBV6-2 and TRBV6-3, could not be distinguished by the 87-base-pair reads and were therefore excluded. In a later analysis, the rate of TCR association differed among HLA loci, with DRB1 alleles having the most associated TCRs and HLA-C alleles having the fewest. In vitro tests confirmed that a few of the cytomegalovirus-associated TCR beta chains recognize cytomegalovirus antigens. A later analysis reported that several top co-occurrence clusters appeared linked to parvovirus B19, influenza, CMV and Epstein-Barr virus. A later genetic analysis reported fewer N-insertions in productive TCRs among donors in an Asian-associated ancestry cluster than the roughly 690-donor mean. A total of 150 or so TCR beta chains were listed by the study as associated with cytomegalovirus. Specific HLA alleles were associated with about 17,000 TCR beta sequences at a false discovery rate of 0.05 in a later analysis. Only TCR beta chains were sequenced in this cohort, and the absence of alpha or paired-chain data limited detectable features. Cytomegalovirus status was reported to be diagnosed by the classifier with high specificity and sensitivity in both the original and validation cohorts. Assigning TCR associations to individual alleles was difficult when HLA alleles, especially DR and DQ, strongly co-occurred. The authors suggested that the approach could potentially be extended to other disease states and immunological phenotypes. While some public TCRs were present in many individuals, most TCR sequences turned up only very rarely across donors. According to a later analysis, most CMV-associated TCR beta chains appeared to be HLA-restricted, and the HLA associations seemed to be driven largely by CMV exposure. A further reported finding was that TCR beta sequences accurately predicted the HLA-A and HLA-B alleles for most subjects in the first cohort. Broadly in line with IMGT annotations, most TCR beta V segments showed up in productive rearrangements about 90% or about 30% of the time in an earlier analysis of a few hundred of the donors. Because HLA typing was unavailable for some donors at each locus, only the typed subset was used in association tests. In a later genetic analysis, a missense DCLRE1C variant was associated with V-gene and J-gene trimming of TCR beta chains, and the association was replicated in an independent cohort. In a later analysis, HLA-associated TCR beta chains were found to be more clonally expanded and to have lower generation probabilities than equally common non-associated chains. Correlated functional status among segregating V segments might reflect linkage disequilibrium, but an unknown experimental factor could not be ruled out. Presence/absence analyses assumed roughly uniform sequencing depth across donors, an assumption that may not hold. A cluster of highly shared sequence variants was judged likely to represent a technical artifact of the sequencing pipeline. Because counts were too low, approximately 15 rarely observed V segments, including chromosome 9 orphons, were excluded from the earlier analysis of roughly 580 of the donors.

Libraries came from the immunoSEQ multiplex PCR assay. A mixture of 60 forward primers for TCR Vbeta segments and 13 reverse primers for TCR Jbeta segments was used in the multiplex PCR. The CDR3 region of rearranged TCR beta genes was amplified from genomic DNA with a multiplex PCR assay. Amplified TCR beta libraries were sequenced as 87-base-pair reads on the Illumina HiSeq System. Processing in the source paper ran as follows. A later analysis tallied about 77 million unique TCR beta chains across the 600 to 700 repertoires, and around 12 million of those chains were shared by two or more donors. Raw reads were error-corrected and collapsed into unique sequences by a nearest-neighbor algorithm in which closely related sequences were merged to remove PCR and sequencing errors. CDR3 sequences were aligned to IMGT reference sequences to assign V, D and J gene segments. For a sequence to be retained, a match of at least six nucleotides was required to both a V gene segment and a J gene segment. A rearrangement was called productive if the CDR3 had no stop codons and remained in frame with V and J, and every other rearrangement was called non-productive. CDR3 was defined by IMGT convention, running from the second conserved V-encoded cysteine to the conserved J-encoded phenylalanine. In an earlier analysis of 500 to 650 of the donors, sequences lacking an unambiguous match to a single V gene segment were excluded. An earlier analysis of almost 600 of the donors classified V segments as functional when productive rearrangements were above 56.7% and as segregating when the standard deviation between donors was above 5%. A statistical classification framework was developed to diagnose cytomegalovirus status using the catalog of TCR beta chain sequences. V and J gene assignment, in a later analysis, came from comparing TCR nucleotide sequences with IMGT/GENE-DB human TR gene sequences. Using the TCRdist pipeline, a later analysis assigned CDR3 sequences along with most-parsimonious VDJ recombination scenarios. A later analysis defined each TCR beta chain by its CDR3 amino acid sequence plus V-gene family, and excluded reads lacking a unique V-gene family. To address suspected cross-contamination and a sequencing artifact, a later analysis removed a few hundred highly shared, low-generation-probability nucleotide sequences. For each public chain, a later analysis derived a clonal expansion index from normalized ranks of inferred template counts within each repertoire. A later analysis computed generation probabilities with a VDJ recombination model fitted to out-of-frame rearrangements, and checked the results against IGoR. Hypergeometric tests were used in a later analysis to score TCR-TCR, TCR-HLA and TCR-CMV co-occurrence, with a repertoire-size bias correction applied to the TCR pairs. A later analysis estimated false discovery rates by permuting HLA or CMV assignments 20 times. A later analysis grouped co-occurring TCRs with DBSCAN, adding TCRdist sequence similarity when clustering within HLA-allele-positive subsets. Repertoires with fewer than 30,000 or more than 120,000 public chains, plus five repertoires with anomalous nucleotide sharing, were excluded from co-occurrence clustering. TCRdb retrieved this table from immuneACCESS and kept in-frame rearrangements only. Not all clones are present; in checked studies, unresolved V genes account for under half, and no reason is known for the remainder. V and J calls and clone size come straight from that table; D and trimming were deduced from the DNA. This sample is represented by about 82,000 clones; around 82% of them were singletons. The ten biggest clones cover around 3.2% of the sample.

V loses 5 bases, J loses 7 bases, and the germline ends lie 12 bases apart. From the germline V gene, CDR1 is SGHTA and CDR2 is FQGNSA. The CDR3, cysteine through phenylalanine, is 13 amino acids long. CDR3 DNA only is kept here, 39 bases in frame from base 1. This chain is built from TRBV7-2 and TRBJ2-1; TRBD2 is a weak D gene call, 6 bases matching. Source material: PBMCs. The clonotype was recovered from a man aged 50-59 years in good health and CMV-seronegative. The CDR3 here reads CASSRGTPNEQFF. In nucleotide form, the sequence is TGTGCCAGCAGCCGGGGGACTCCGAATGAGCAGTTCTTC.